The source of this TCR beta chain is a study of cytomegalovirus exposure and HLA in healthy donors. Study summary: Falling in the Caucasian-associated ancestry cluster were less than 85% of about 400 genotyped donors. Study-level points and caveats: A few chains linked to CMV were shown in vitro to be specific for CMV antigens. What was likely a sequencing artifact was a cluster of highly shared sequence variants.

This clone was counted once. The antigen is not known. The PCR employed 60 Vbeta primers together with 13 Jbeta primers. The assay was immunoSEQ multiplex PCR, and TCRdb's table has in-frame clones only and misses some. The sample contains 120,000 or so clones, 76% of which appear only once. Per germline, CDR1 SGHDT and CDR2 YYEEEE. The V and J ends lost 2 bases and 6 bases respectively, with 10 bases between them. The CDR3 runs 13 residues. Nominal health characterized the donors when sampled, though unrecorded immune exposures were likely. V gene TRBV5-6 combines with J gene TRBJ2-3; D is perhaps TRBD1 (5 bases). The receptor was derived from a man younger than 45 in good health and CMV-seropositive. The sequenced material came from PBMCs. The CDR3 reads CASSLQDGDTQYF. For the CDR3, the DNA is TGTGCCAGCAGCTTACAGGACGGGGATACGCAGTATTTT. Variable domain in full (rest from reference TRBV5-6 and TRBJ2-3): DAGVTQSPTHLIKTRGQQVTLRCSPKSGHDTVSWYQQALGQGPQFIFQYYEEEERQRGNFPDRFSGHQFPNYSSELNVNALLLGDSALYLCASSLQDGDTQYFGPGTRLTVL.